Listed here are 19 T cell receptor beta chains from one sample, sequenced in a study of identical twins (dated by TCRdb to 2016 to 2018). The library came from 5' RACE. Sequenced on an Illumina HiSeq 2000. The public reads were run again by TCRdb, first through fastp at Q25 and then through MiXCR, and only productive beta chains were kept. Rows with a matching CDR3 protein are joined into one entry that keeps the most common DNA and genes. Recorded for this sample are 410,000 or so distinct CDR3 sequences; around 18% of them occurred a single time. The top ten constitute 9.5% to 15% of the sample. The sample comprised naive T cells sorted from blood. This specimen's cell subset or site label, interpreted: cells isolated with a human naive T-cell isolation kit. These receptors were taken from a man aged 45 to 65 in good health.

Only a few counts were recorded for this clonotype. This rearrangement joins TRBV20-1 to TRBJ1-2, with a weak D call TRBD1 (6 bases). There are 12 residues in the CDR3. Trimming pared 4 bases from V and 9 bases from J, leaving 15 bases between. The germline CDR1 and CDR2 sequences are DFQATT and SNEGSKA (reference sequence). The CDR3 is CSAIGGVESYTF. CDR3 DNA sequence: TGCAGTGCTATAGGGGGGGTAGAGAGCTACACCTTC.

The rearrangement uses TRBV4-3 and TRBJ1-1; D is undetermined. The CDR3 sequence is 16 residues long. Trimming removed 0 bases from V and 0 bases from J, with 11 bases in between. The germline V gene encodes CDR1 LGHNA and CDR2 YSLEER. The CDR3, as DNA: TGCGCCAGCAGCCAAGATCAGGCACACCTGAACACTGAAGCTTTCTTT. Amino acid sequence: CASSQDQAHLNTEAFF.

Of note for this clonotype: An end of the junction differs from the germline gene, which may be a read error. The rearrangement uses TRBV20-1 and TRBJ2-4; D possibly uses TRBD1 or TRBD2 (6 bases each). CDR1 is DFQATT and CDR2 is SNEGSKA in the germline V gene (reference sequence). CDR3 length: 14 residues. The CDR3 is CSAWTVLAKIIQYF. As DNA, the CDR3 is TGCAGTGCTTGGACAGTACTAGCCAAAATCATTCAGTACTTC.

This clonotype has a handful of counts. CDR3: CASSLQSGTTTDTQYF. The CDR3, as DNA: TGTGCCAGCAGTCTTCAAAGCGGGACCACCACAGATACGCAGTATTTT. This chain joins TRBV28 and TRBJ2-3; 7 bases are shared with TRBD2. The V gene's germline CDR1 is MDHEN and CDR2 SYDVKM. V was pared by 5 bases and J by 2 bases, with 10 bases of the junction left unmatched. CDR3 length equals 16 residues.

The V call is TRBV5-1, the J call TRBJ2-1; D gene uncertain. Deletions cut 0 bases from V and 3 bases from J, with 10 bases between. The CDR3 is 15 amino acids. The germline V gene encodes CDR1 SGHRS and CDR2 YFSETQ. This CDR3 reads CASSLAWGFYNEQFF. The CDR3 DNA reads TGCGCCAGCAGCTTGGCATGGGGTTTCTACAATGAGCAGTTCTTC. Based on the CDR3 plus reference TRBV5-1 and TRBJ2-1, the full variable domain is KAGVTQTPRYLIKTRGQQVTLSCSPISGHRSVSWYQQTPGQGLQFLFEYFSETQRNKGNFPGRFSGRQFSNSRSEMNVSTLELGDSALYLCASSLAWGFYNEQFFGPGTRLTVL.

This clonotype was seen ten or more times. Its ends do not fully match the called genes, so a read error is possible. This sequence joins TRBV4-3 and TRBJ2-7, with no clear D. The CDR3 is 13 amino acids. From germline, CDR1 is LGHNA and CDR2 YSLEER. Here the CDR3 DNA reads TGTGCCAGCAGCCAAGATCGCTCCTACGAGCAGTACTTC. This gives the protein CASSQDRSYEQYF.

This clonotype was seen more than once but under ten times. The CDR3 DNA reads as TGTGCCAGCAGCTCTACCGGGACAGGGTACTACGAGCAGTACTTC. Amino acids: CASSSTGTGYYEQYF. The chain combines TRBV5-6 with TRBJ2-7, with 9 nucleotides matching TRBD1. V dropped 3 bases and J dropped 3; count of bases not matched to a gene: 7. The germline gives CDR1 SGHDT, CDR2 YYEEEE. The CDR3 loop spans 15 amino acids.

For the CDR3, the DNA is TGTGCCAGTAATACAGGGGACTTAAAAGAGCAGTACTTC. It codes for CASNTGDLKEQYF. The V call is TRBV19, the J call TRBJ2-7, with D perhaps matching TRBD1 (7 bases). The CDR3 covers 13 residues. Trimming left V 7 bases short and J 7 bases short, with 17 bases between. CDR1 LNHDA and CDR2 SQIVND come from the germline V gene (reference sequence).

The chain couples TRBV29-1 to TRBJ2-3; 10 positions agree with TRBD2. Per germline, CDR1 SQVTM and CDR2 ANQGSEA. Trimming removed 3 bases from V and 1 base from J; junction bases left unmatched: 10. The CDR3 has 17 residues. CDR3 DNA sequence: TGCAGCGTTGATCACGGTCCTAGCGGGAGAGGCACAGATACGCAGTATTTT. It yields the protein CSVDHGPSGRGTDTQYF.

This clonotype was counted many times. This chain's CDR3 is CASSDRGYEQYF. In nucleotides, the CDR3 is TGTGCCAGCAGTGACAGGGGGTACGAGCAGTACTTC. This chain uses TRBV25-1 with TRBJ2-7; TRBD1 aligns across 7 bases. Germline values: CDR1 MGHDK, CDR2 SYGVNS. V dropped 3 bases and J dropped 4; count of bases not matched to a gene: 0. This CDR3 spans 12 amino acids.

This clonotype was picked up many times. The chain joins TRBV20-1 to TRBJ2-7; possibly TRBD1 for D (6 bases). This CDR3 contains 13 residues. The V gene lost 2 bases and the J gene lost 7 bases, with 15 bases spanning the gap. The germline V gene encodes CDR1 DFQATT and CDR2 SNEGSKA (reference sequence). CDR3 in amino acids: CSARQTQGGEQYF. The CDR3 DNA is TGCAGTGCTAGACAGACACAGGGTGGTGAGCAGTACTTC.

The chain uses TRBV29-1 and TRBJ2-7; D is uncertain. From germline, CDR1 is SQVTM and CDR2 ANQGSEA. The CDR3 covers 15 residues. Trimming took 0 bases from V and 0 from J, leaving 12 bases between them. Here the CDR3 reads CSVEDRRRLSYEQYF. The CDR3 DNA sequence: TGCAGCGTTGAAGATCGCCGTAGACTCTCCTACGAGCAGTACTTC.

Ten or more counts support this clonotype. This chain connects TRBV3-1 to TRBJ2-1; tentatively, D is TRBD1 or TRBD2 (5 bases each). Per the germline V gene, CDR1 is LGHDT and CDR2 is YNNKEL (reference sequence). V was trimmed by 2 bases and J by 10 bases, leaving 12 bases between them. CDR3 length: 13 residues. The CDR3 loop reads CASSQTPGGEQFF. CDR3 nucleotide sequence: TGTGCCAGCAGCCAAACCCCTGGGGGAGAGCAGTTCTTC.

This clonotype was counted many times. The V and J genes are TRBV7-9 and TRBJ2-3; no reliable D call. V was shortened by 0 bases and J by 2 bases, with 9 bases between the two germline ends. The CDR3 length is 15 residues. The germline V gene has CDR1 SEHNR and CDR2 FQNEAQ (reference sequence). The CDR3, as DNA: TGTGCCAGCAGCTTAGCGGTCGGGTTCACAGATACGCAGTATTTT. This codes for CASSLAVGFTDTQYF. The variable domain in full, completed from reference TRBV7-9 and TRBJ2-3, reads DTGVSQNPRHKITKRGQNVTFRCDPISEHNRLYWYRQTLGQGPEFLTYFQNEAQLEKSRLLSDRFSAERPKGSFSTLEIQRTEQGDSAMYLCASSLAVGFTDTQYFGPGTRLTVL.

This clonotype was seen a handful of times. This chain links TRBV12-3 or TRBV12-4 with TRBJ1-1; the D is unclear. Trimming took off 2 bases at V and 7 bases at J, with 14 bases between the two ends. This CDR3 spans 14 amino acids. CDR3 amino acids: CASSLNRGSVEAFF. The CDR3 DNA is TGTGCCAGCAGTTTAAACAGAGGCTCTGTTGAAGCTTTCTTT.

The chain is built from TRBV29-1 and TRBJ2-1; perhaps TRBD1 as D (6 bases). This CDR3 has 14 amino acids. V gave up 7 bases and J gave up 7 bases, with 20 bases separating them. From germline, CDR1 is SQVTM and CDR2 ANQGSEA. DNA of the CDR3: TGCAGCGGTGCAGGGGCGTCGATTACGAATGAGCAGTTCTTC. This sequence encodes CSGAGASITNEQFF.

This clonotype was seen only a few times. This chain uses TRBV7-8 with TRBJ2-1; D is possibly TRBD2 (5 bases). The germline CDR1 and CDR2 sequences are SGHVS and FQNEAQ. Trimming removed 5 bases at V and 7 bases at J, with 12 bases between. The CDR3 loop spans 13 amino acids. The CDR3 protein is CASSPPSGNEQFF. In DNA, the CDR3 is TGTGCCAGCAGCCCCCCGTCGGGGAATGAGCAGTTCTTC.

There are many counts of this clonotype. The V gene is TRBV20-1, the J gene TRBJ2-1; 9 bases fit TRBD2. The CDR3 covers 16 residues. Looked up from germline, CDR1 is DFQATT and CDR2 is SNEGSKA (reference sequence). J was trimmed by 0 bases and V by 3 bases; bases with no gene match: 6. The CDR3, as DNA: TGCAGTGCTAGTGCATTAGCGGGGGACTCCTACAATGAGCAGTTCTTC. Protein sequence: CSASALAGDSYNEQFF.

This clonotype was counted many times. The V call is TRBV20-1, the J call TRBJ2-3, with 8 bases matching TRBD1. V lost 0 bases to trimming and J lost 2 bases; unmatched junction nucleotides: 7. From germline, CDR1 is DFQATT and CDR2 SNEGSKA (reference sequence). The length of the CDR3 is 16 residues. The CDR3 nucleotides are TGCAGTGCTAGAGAAATTGGGACAGGAATCACAGATACGCAGTATTTT. This translates into CSAREIGTGITDTQYF.